The sequence of this T cell receptor (beta chain) was determined in a study of CXCR3-negative and CXCR3-positive naive CD8 T cells. Study information: Each library gave roughly 1.4 +/- 0.3 million of approximately 130 million TRB reads. General study results and limits: Diversity ran similarly high across both naive subsets but far lower in memory CD8+ cells. A higher hydrophobicity marked the TRB CDR3s of CXCR3-positive naive cells versus CXCR3-negative naive cells. In naive cells, CXCR3-negative and CXCR3-positive subsets had similar TRBV-TRBJ usage; memory cells differed.

Germline CDR1 and CDR2: SEHNR and FQNEAQ (reference sequence). The CDR3 is made up of 13 amino acids. Cells classed as naive CD8+ T cells were CD45RO-CCR7+CD27+CD95-. It was by 5' RACE with UMI labels that the TRB cDNA libraries were prepared. TCRdb re-called the 5' RACE reads and catalogs CDR3 proteins one per entry, DNA excluded. Recorded for this sample: tens of thousands of distinct CDR3 sequences. Notes on this clonotype: What it recognizes is unknown.

The sequenced sample consisted of naive CXCR3+ CD8+ T cells from blood. Documented subset: CD45RO-CCR7+CD27+CD95- naive CD8+ T cells expressing CXCR3 (TNR3+). The chain links TRBV7-9 to TRBJ2-5; no DNA is available, so the TRBD2 call from TCRdb remains unchecked. The clonotype comes from a human donor in good health. Some clones in this sample may be carry-over from other donors' samples. CDR3 sequence: CASSLGGKETQYF.